The 16 T cell receptor beta chains below all came from one sample that was sequenced in a study of T cell changes during pregnancy in multiple sclerosis. Clones were sequenced by immunoSEQ multiplex PCR, and TCRdb holds only the in-frame ones, with some missing. The sample includes 90,000 or so clones, approximately 89% of them seen just once. Sequencing was performed on peripheral blood, taken in the first trimester of pregnancy. These receptors all stem from a female donor in good health, enrolled as a control in a pregnancy study.

The chain links TRBV5-1 to TRBJ1-4, with D unclear. Looked up from germline, CDR1 is SGHRS and CDR2 is YFSETQ. V lost 3 bases to trimming and J lost 1 base, with 10 bases between them. The CDR3 has 15 amino acids. This chain's CDR3 is CASSSEGRTNEKLFF. CDR3 DNA sequence: TGCGCCAGCAGCTCGGAAGGGAGAACTAATGAAAAACTGTTTTTT.

This chain uses TRBV4-3 with TRBJ2-7; a possible D gene is TRBD1 (6 bases). The germline gives CDR1 LGHNA, CDR2 YSLEER. The germline V and J ends were trimmed by 3 bases and 6 bases, with 12 bases remaining between them. CDR3 length: 13 residues. CDR3 residues: CASSHITGIEQYF. The CDR3 DNA is TGCGCCAGCAGCCATATTACAGGGATCGAGCAGTACTTC.

The J gene is TRBJ2-2, the V gene TRBV29-1; 7 positions agree with TRBD2. Germline CDR1 is SQVTM and CDR2 is ANQGSEA. The CDR3 contains 15 residues. V lost 2 bases, J lost 4 bases, and 7 bases stayed unmatched. This CDR3 is CSVELAVSFTGELFF. CDR3 DNA: TGCAGCGTTGAACTAGCGGTGTCATTCACCGGGGAGCTGTTTTTT.

The CDR3 nucleotides read TGTGCCAGCAGTTCAGCGGGGGGGGCCGACGAGCAGTACTTC. This encodes CASSSAGGADEQYF. This chain connects TRBV6-1 to TRBJ2-7; 10 nucleotides align to TRBD2. This CDR3 has 14 residues. The germline CDR1 and CDR2 sequences are MNHNS and SASEGT. With V trimmed by 5 bases and J by 5 bases, 6 bases remained unmatched.

The rearrangement uses TRBV29-1 and TRBJ1-4, with TRBD1 matching 10 bases. V was pared by 6 bases and J by 4 bases, with 5 bases of the junction left unmatched. CDR3 length: 14 amino acids. In germline, CDR1 is SQVTM, CDR2 ANQGSEA. The DNA for the CDR3 is TGCAGCGTGGGACAGGGGCGAATTAATGAAAAACTGTTTTTT. Amino acid sequence: CSVGQGRINEKLFF.

The chain is built from TRBV6-5 and TRBJ1-2, with D possibly being TRBD1 (6 bases). The germline CDR1 and CDR2 sequences are MNHEY and SVGAGI. Trimming shortened V by 7 bases and J by 4 bases, and 16 bases separated the two germline ends. This CDR3 has 14 residues. CDR3: CASTGRGISYGYTF. CDR3 coding DNA: TGTGCCAGCACCGGCAGGGGAATTAGCTATGGCTACACCTTC.

V gene TRBV5-1 combines with J gene TRBJ2-5, with 9 bases aligning to TRBD1. V dropped 4 bases and J dropped 2; count of bases not matched to a gene: 9. Germline V gene data show CDR1 as SGHRS and CDR2 as YFSETQ. This CDR3 has 16 residues. CDR3 residues: CASSRLGGTGQETQYF. The CDR3, as DNA: TGCGCCAGCAGCCGATTGGGGGGGACAGGGCAAGAGACCCAGTACTTC.

The rearrangement joins TRBV25-1 to TRBJ1-4; possibly TRBD1 for D (6 bases). This CDR3 has 16 residues. The V gene lost 2 bases and the J gene lost 4 bases, with 14 bases spanning the gap. Germline CDR1 MGHDK, CDR2 SYGVNS. CDR3 residues: CASSEGGGTLNEKLFF. The CDR3 DNA sequence: TGTGCCAGCAGTGAAGGGGGGGGCACACTTAATGAAAAACTGTTTTTT.

This clone was observed a single time. The rearrangement links TRBV6-5 to TRBJ2-2; D is uncertain. The CDR3 extends over 12 amino acids. In germline, CDR1 is MNHEY, CDR2 SVGAGI. Trimming removed 5 bases at V and 6 bases at J, with 7 bases between. As DNA, the CDR3 is TGTGCCAGCAGTCGTTTTTCCGGGGAGCTGTTTTTT. Translating gives CASSRFSGELFF.

The chain combines TRBV7-8 with TRBJ1-3; 10 nucleotides align to TRBD1. Germline assignment: CDR1 SGHVS and CDR2 FQNEAQ. Trimming at V came to 3 bases and at J to 2 bases, leaving 4 bases not matched to a gene. CDR3 size: 16 residues. The CDR3 DNA is TGTGCCAGCAGCTTGACAGGGGGCACCACTGGAAACACCATATATTTT. Its protein is CASSLTGGTTGNTIYF.

This clone was observed a handful of times. The rearrangement uses TRBV9 and TRBJ1-5; D is ambiguous. In germline, CDR1 is SGDLS, CDR2 YYNGEE. This CDR3 has 13 amino acids. Deletions cut 3 bases from V and 4 bases from J, with 8 bases between. CDR3 residues: CASSGDGNQPQHF. The CDR3 DNA sequence: TGTGCCAGCAGCGGCGACGGGAATCAGCCCCAGCATTTT.

This clone was seen once. V usage is TRBV10-3 and J usage is TRBJ2-7, with TRBD2 matching 14 bases. This CDR3 has 14 residues. With 6 bases clipped from V and 4 bases from J, the junction kept 2 bases outside the gene matches. Looked up from germline, CDR1 is ENHRY and CDR2 is SYGVKD. CDR3 nucleotides: TGTGCCATCAGGGGACTAGCGGGGGTTTACGAGCAGTACTTC. Translation: CAIRGLAGVYEQYF.

The chain is built from TRBV15 and TRBJ2-7; possibly TRBD1 for D (6 bases). Germline V CDR1 and CDR2: LNHNV, YYDKDF (reference sequence). Trimming shortened V by 2 bases and J by 5 bases, and 7 bases separated the two germline ends. The CDR3 has 12 residues. The CDR3 here is CATSRTGNEQYF. The CDR3 DNA is TGTGCCACCAGCAGAACAGGGAACGAGCAGTACTTC.

V and J are TRBV4-3 and TRBJ1-6, with a tentative D call TRBD1 (5 bases). This CDR3 has 16 residues. Germline V gene data show CDR1 as LGHNA and CDR2 as YSLEER. Between the trimmed V and J ends, which lost 0 bases and 10 bases, there was a span of 16 bases. CDR3 loop: CASSQDRGGVGSPLHF. The CDR3, as DNA: TGCGCCAGCAGCCAAGATAGAGGAGGGGTAGGATCACCCCTCCACTTT.

The sample holds one count of this clone. This sequence joins TRBV2 and TRBJ2-1; 11 bases line up with TRBD2. This CDR3 spans 14 amino acids. After removal of 4 bases from V and 12 bases from J, the junction contained 8 bases not matched to a gene. CDR1 SNHLY and CDR2 FYNNEI come from the germline V gene. This CDR3 reads CASSGETSGAWQFF. The CDR3 region has the DNA TGTGCCAGCAGTGGGGAGACTAGCGGGGCGTGGCAGTTCTTC.

This chain connects TRBV19 to TRBJ1-5; D gene ambiguous. Germline V gene data show CDR1 as LNHDA and CDR2 as SQIVND (reference sequence). The V and J ends lost 3 bases and 5 bases respectively, with 5 bases between them. This CDR3 spans 12 amino acids. As DNA, the CDR3 is TGTGCCAGTAGTATCGGAGATCAGCCCCAGCATTTT. It is translated as CASSIGDQPQHF. Drawing the rest from reference TRBV19 and TRBJ1-5, the complete variable domain is DGGITQSPKYLFRKEGQNVTLSCEQNLNHDAMYWYRQDPGQGLRLIYYSQIVNDFQKGDIAEGYSVSREKKESFPLTVTSAQKNPTAFYLCASSIGDQPQHFGDGTRLSIL.